These 2 T cell receptor beta chains came from one sample sequenced in a study of blood T cell repertoires in COVID-19. Assay: immunoSEQ multiplex PCR; the TCRdb copy retains only in-frame clones and omits some. The repertoire holds about 330,000 clones, with about 87% as singletons. Material: PBMCs or T cells enriched from blood (not recorded which). The receptors derive from a man between 25 and 39 years old who had recovered from COVID-19.

The chain carries TRBV5-6 and TRBJ2-7, with D unclear. Germline V gene lookup returns CDR1 SGHDT and CDR2 YYEEEE. Trimming stripped 2 bases from V and 3 bases from J, with 6 bases between. The CDR3 contains 12 residues. DNA of the CDR3: TGTGCCAGCAGCTTTTCCAGCTACGAGCAGTACTTC. Its protein product is CASSFSSYEQYF.

This clone was detected only once. The chain combines TRBV25-1 with TRBJ2-3; maybe TRBD1 (5 bases). The CDR3 is 17 residues long. Germline loops: CDR1 MGHDK, CDR2 SYGVNS. V was trimmed by 6 bases and J by 5 bases, leaving 24 bases between them. The CDR3 coding sequence is TGTGCCAGCAGCCCGACGCAGGGTGCTTGGTCGCGAGATACGCAGTATTTT. This encodes CASSPTQGAWSRDTQYF.